This record covers a single T cell receptor beta chain. Its antigen is still unknown. This table comes from immunoSEQ multiplex PCR, and its TCRdb copy is limited to in-frame clones, with some not included. The top ten clones hold 5.2% of a sample with 90,000 to 110,000 clones, about nine tenths of them seen once. The source of the sample is a study of T cell responses to AZD1222 COVID-19 vaccine. Study outcomes and limitations: Nearly half of spike-specific TCRs reportedly target unmutated variant regions.

Germline V gene lookup returns CDR1 SGHTA and CDR2 FQGNSA. The length of the CDR3 is 13 residues. The germline V and J ends were trimmed by 1 base and 5 bases, with 8 bases remaining between them. The starting material was peripheral blood, obtained on day 0 of AZD1222 vaccination. This TCR was sampled from an adult in good health. V and J are TRBV7-2 and TRBJ1-1; D is unclear. CDR3 protein: CASSLVRETEAFF. The CDR3 region has the DNA TGTGCCAGCAGCTTAGTACGGGAGACTGAAGCTTTCTTT.